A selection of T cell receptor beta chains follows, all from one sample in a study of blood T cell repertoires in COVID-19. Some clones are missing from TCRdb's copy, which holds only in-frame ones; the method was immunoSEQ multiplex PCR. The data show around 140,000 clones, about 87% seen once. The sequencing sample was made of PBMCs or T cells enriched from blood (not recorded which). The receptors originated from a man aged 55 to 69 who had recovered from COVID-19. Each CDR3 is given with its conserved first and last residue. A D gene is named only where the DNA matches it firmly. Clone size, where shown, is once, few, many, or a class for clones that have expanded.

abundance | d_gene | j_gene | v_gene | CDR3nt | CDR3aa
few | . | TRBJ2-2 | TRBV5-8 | TGTGCCAGCAGCTCCCTACGGGGCACCGGGGAGCTGTTTTTT | CASSSLRGTGELFF
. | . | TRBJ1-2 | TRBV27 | TGTGCCAGCAGTAAGAGGGAGTCCTATGGCTACACCTTC | CASSKRESYGYTF
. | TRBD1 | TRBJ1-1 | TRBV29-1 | TGCAGCGCGGGGGACAGCCACACTGAAGCTTTCTTT | CSAGDSHTEAFF
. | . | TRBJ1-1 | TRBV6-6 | TGTGCCAGCAGTGGTGGGCAATCGACTGAAGCTTTCTTT | CASSGGQSTEAFF
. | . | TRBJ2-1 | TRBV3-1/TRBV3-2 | TGTGCCAGCAGCCTAGGAGACAGGCGCCTTTACAATGAGCAGTTCTTC | CASSLGDRRLYNEQFF
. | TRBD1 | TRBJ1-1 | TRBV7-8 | TGTGCCAGCAGCCCGGGACAGGGGGGGGAGGTGACTGAAGCTTTCTTT | CASSPGQGGEVTEAFF
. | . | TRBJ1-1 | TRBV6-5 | TGTGCCAGCAGTTCCGGTCGACAGGCGGTCACTGAAGCTTTCTTT | CASSSGRQAVTEAFF
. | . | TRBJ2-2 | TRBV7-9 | TGTGCCAGCAGCCTCCCCACCGGGACACCTAACACCGGGGAGCTGTTTTTT | CASSLPTGTPNTGELFF
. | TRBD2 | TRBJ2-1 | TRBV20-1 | TGCAGTGCTAGTGGATCGGGAGGGCGGTCGGGCGAGCAGTTCTTC | CSASGSGGRSGEQFF
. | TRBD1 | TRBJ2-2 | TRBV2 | TGTGCCAGCAGTATCAGGGGGCCCACCGGGGAGCTGTTTTTT | CASSIRGPTGELFF
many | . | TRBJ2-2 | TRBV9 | TGTGCCAGCAGGACAGAGGACACCGGGGAGCTGTTTTTT | CASRTEDTGELFF
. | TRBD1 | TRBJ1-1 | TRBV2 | TGTGCCAGCCGTGACAGGGGGATCACTGAAGCTTTCTTT | CASRDRGITEAFF
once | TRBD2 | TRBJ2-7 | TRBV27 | TGTGCCAGCAGTTTATGGTCTAGCGGGTCTCGCTACGAGCAGTACTTC | CASSLWSSGSRYEQYF
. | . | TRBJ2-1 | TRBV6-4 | TGTGCCAGCAGGGACTCCCCCTCCGATGAGCAGTTCTTC | CASRDSPSDEQFF
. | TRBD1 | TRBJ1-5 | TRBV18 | TGTGCCAGCTCACGGGACAGGTCCAATCAGCCCCAGCATTTT | CASSRDRSNQPQHF
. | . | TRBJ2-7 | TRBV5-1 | TGCGCCAGCAGCTCGGGGGGCGGCCAAGGGGGTTCCTACGAGCAGTACTTC | CASSSGGGQGGSYEQYF
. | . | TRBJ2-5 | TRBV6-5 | TGTGCCAGCGAATTAGGGAGTGACCAAGAGACCCAGTACTTC | CASELGSDQETQYF
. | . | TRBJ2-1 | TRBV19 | TGTGCCAGTAGTATACAGGGGCGTTACAATGAGCAGTTCTTC | CASSIQGRYNEQFF
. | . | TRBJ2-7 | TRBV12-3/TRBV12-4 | TGTGCCAGCAGTTGGGACATCTCCTACGAGCAGTACTTC | CASSWDISYEQYF
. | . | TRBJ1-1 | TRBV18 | TGTGCCAGCTCACCTATCGTCGACTACATGAACACTGAAGCTTTCTTT | CASSPIVDYMNTEAFF
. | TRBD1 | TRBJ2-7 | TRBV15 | TGTGCCACCAGCCCTCGGGACAGGAACTACGAGCAGTACTTC | CATSPRDRNYEQYF
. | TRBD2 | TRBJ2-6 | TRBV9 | TGTGCCAGCAGCGCCCGACTAGCACCGTCTGGGGCCAACGTCCTGACTTTC | CASSARLAPSGANVLTF
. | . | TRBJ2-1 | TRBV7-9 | TGTGCCAGCGACTTTGAAGGATCCTACAATGAGCAGTTCTTC | CASDFEGSYNEQFF
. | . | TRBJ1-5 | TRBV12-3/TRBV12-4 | TGTGCCAGCAGTAGTGACAGAAATCAGCCCCAGCATTTT | CASSSDRNQPQHF
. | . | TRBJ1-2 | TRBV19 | TGTGCCAGTATCCGGACTGGAGACTATGGCTACACCTTC | CASIRTGDYGYTF
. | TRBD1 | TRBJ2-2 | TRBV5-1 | TGCGCCAGCAGCCCGGGACAGCCGAACACCGGGGAGCTGTTTTTT | CASSPGQPNTGELFF
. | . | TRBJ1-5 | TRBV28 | TGTGCCAGCAGCTACCCAGGTCAGCCCCAGCATTTT | CASSYPGQPQHF
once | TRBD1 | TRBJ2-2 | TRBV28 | TGTGCCACTACAGGGGAAGACACCGGGGAGCTGTTTTTT | CATTGEDTGELFF
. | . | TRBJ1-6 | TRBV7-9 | TGTGCCAGCACCCCGGACGGGGGTAGGAGTTCACCCCTCCACTTT | CASTPDGGRSSPLHF
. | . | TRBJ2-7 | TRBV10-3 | TGTGCCATAGTAGTGGGGAGCGAGCAGTACTTC | CAIVVGSEQYF
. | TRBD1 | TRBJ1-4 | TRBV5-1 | TGCGCCAGCAGCCCCACAGGGGCAAGAACTAATGAAAAACTGTTTTTT | CASSPTGARTNEKLFF
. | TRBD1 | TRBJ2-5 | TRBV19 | TGTGCCAGTAGTATGACAGGGGGAGGCGAGACCCAGTACTTC | CASSMTGGGETQYF
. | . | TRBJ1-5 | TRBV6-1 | TGTGCCAGCAGTGAGTCGGGGTCACAGCCCCAGCATTTT | CASSESGSQPQHF
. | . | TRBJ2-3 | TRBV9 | TGTGCCAGCAGCGTAGCAGGTAGCACAGATACGCAGTATTTT | CASSVAGSTDTQYF
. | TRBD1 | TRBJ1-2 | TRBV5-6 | TGTGCCAGCAGGTGGACAGGCAGCAATGGCTACACCTTC | CASRWTGSNGYTF
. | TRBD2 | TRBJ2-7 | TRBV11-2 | TGTGCCAGCAGCAGGGGACTAGCGGGAGCCTACGAGCAGTACTTC | CASSRGLAGAYEQYF
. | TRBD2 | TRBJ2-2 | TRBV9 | TGTGCCAGCAGCTTTAGCGGGGGGAACACCGGGGAGCTGTTTTTT | CASSFSGGNTGELFF
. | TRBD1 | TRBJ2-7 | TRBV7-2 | TGTGCCAGCAGCTTTGCCCCAGGGGGCGCCTACGAGCAGTACTTC | CASSFAPGGAYEQYF
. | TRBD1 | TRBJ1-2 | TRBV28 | TGTGCCAGCAGCATACCGGGACAGCCCTATGGCTACACCTTC | CASSIPGQPYGYTF
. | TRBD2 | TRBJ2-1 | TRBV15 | TGTGCCACCAGCAGAGCAGGCATGGGACTAGCGGGAAGTAGGAGTGAGCAGTTCTTC | CATSRAGMGLAGSRSEQFF
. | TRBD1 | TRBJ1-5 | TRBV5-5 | TGTGCCAGCAGCGCCGGGACAGGGGTCTCTTATCAGCCCCAGCATTTT | CASSAGTGVSYQPQHF
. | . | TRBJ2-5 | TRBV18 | TGTGCCAGCTCACCATTTCCCAGCCAAGAGACCCAGTACTTC | CASSPFPSQETQYF
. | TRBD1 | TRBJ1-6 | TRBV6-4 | TGTGCCAGCAGTACTACAGGGGAAAATTCACCCCTCCACTTT | CASSTTGENSPLHF
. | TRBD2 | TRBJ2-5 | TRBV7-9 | TGTGCCAGCAGCTTAGGACTAGCGGGAGGGCCCCAAGAGACCCAGTACTTC | CASSLGLAGGPQETQYF
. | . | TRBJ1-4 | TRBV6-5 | TGTGCCAGCATATCCGGGAAAGCGGCTGAAAAACTGTTTTTT | CASISGKAAEKLFF
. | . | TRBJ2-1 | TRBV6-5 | TGTGCCAGCAGCCTCGGGAGCTCCTACAATGAGCAGTTCTTC | CASSLGSSYNEQFF
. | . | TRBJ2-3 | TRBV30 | TGTGCCTGGAGTGATCTCACAGATACGCAGTATTTT | CAWSDLTDTQYF
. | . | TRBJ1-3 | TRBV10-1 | TGCGCCAGCACCCGAGGGTCCGGTACCACCATATATTTT | CASTRGSGTTIYF
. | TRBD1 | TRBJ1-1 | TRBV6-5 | TGTGCCAGCAGCAAGTCCGGGACAGGGGGCACTGAAGCTTTCTTT | CASSKSGTGGTEAFF
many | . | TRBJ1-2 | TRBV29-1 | TGCAGCGTTGAAACAACAGCCCCTACTAACTATGGCTACACCTTC | CSVETTAPTNYGYTF